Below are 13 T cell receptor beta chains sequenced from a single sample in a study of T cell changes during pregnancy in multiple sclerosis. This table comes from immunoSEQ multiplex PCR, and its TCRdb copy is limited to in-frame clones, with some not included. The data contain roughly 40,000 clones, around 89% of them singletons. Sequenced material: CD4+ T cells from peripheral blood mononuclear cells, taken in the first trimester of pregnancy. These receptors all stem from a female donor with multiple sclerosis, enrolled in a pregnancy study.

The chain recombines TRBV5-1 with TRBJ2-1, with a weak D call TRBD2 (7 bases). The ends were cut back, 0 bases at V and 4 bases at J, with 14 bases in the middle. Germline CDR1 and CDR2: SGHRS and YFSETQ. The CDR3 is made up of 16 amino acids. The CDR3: CASSLDPSGQYNEQFF. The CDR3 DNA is TGCGCCAGCAGCTTGGATCCTAGCGGACAGTACAATGAGCAGTTCTTC.

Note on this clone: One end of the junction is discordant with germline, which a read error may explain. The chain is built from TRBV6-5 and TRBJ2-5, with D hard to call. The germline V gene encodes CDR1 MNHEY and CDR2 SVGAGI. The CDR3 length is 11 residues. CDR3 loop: CASSYFSTVHF. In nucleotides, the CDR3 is TGTGCCAGCAGTTACTTCTCTACTGTTCACTTC.

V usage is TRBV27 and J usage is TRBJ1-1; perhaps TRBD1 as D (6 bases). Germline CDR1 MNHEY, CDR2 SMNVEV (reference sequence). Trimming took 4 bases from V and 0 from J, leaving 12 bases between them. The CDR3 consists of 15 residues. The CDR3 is CASSWGGFMNTEAFF. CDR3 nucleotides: TGTGCCAGCAGTTGGGGGGGCTTCATGAACACTGAAGCTTTCTTT.

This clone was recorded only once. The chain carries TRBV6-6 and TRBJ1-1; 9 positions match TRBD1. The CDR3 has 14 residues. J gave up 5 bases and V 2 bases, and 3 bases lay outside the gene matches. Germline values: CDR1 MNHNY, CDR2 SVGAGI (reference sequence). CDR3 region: CASSYGQGQTEAFF. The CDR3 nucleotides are TGTGCCAGCAGTTACGGACAGGGGCAGACTGAAGCTTTCTTT.

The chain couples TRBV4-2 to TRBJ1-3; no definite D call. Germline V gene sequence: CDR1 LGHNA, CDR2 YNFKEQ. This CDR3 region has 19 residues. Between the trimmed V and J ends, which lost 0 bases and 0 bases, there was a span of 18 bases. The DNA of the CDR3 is TGTGCCAGCAGCCAAGAATTAAGACTCCCGGAGGTCTCTGGAAACACCATATATTTT. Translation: CASSQELRLPEVSGNTIYF.

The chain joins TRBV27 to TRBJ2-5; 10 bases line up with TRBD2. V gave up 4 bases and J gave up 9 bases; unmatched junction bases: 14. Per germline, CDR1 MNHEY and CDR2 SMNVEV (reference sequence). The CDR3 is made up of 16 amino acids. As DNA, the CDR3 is TGTGCCAGCAGTTCTTTGGGTAGCGGGAGGTCAGGGGCCCAGTACTTC. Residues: CASSSLGSGRSGAQYF.

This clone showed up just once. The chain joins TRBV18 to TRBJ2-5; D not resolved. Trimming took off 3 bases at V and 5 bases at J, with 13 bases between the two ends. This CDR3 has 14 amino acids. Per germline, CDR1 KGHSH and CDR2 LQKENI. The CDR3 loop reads CASSPRTVGETQYF. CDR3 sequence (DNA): TGTGCCAGCTCACCCCGCACCGTCGGGGAGACCCAGTACTTC.

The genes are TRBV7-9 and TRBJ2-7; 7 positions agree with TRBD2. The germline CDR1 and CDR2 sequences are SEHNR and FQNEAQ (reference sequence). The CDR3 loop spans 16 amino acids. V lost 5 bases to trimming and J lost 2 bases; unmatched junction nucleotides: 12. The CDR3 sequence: CASSRFVVAGAYEQYF. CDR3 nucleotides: TGTGCCAGCAGCCGATTCGTGGTAGCGGGCGCCTACGAGCAGTACTTC.

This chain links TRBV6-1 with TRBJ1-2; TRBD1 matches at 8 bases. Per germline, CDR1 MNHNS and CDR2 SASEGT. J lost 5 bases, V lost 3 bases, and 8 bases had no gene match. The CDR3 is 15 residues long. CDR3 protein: CASSEDRATSYGYTF. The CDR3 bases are TGTGCCAGCAGTGAGGACAGGGCCACCTCATATGGCTACACCTTC.

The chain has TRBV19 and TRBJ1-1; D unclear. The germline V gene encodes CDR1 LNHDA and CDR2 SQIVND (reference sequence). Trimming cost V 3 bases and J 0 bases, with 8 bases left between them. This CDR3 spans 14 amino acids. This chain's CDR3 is CASSILEMNTEAFF. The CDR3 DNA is TGTGCCAGTAGTATTCTTGAGATGAACACTGAAGCTTTCTTT.

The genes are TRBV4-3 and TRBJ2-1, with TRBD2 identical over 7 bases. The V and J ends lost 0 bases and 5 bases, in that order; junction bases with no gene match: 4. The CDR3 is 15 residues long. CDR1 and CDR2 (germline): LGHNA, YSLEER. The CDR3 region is CASSQDRLADNEQFF. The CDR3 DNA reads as TGCGCCAGCAGCCAAGACCGACTAGCAGACAATGAGCAGTTCTTC.

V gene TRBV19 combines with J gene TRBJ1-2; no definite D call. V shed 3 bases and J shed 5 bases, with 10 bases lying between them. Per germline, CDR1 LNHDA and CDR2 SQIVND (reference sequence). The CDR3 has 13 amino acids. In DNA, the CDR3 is TGTGCCAGTAGTATCGGTGGTTCTTATGGCTACACCTTC. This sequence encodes CASSIGGSYGYTF.

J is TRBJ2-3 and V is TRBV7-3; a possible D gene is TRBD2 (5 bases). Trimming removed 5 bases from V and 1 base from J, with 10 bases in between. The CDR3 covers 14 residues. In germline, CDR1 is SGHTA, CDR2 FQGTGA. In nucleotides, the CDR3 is TGTGCCAGCAGCCGGACTGCCGGCACAGATACGCAGTATTTT. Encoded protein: CASSRTAGTDTQYF.